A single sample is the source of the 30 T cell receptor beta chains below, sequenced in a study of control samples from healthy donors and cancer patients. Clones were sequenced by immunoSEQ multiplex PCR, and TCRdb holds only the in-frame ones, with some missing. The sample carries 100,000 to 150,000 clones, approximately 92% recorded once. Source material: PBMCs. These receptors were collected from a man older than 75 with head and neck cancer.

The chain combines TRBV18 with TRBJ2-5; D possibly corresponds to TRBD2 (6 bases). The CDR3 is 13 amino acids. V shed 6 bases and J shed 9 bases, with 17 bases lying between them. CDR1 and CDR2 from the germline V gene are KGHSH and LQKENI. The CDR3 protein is CASSLGTSGAQYF. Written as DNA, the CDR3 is TGTGCCAGCTCCCTAGGGACCTCGGGGGCCCAGTACTTC.

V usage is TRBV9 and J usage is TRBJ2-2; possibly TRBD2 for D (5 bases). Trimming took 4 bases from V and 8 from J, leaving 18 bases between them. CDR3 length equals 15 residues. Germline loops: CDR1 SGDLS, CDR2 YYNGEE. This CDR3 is CASSSRRLARGELFF. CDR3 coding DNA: TGTGCCAGCAGCTCCCGAAGGCTAGCTCGGGGGGAGCTGTTTTTT.

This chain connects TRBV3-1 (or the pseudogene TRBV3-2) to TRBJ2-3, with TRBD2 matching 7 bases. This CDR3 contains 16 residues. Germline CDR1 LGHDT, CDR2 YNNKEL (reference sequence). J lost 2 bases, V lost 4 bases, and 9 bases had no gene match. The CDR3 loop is CASSPKIRGVTDTQYF. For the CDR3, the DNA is TGTGCCAGCAGCCCCAAAATACGGGGGGTCACAGATACGCAGTATTTT.

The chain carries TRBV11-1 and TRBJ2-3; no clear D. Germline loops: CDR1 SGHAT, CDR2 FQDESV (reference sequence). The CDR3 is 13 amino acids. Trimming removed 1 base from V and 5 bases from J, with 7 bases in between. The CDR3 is CASSLDRLDTQYF. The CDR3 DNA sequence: TGTGCCAGCAGCTTAGATCGTCTAGATACGCAGTATTTT.

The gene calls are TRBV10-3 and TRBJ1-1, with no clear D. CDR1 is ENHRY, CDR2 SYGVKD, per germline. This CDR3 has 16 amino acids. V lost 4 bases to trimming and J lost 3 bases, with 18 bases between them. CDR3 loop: CAISGSRKGIDTEAFF. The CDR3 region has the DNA TGTGCCATCAGTGGGTCTAGGAAAGGGATCGACACTGAAGCTTTCTTT.

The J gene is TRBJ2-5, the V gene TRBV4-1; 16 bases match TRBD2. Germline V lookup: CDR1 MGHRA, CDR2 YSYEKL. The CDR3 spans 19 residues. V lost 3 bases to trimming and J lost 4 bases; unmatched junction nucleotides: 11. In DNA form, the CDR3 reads TGCGCCAGCAGCCATCCGGGACTAGCGGGGGGGCATTTAAGAGAGACCCAGTACTTC. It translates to CASSHPGLAGGHLRETQYF.

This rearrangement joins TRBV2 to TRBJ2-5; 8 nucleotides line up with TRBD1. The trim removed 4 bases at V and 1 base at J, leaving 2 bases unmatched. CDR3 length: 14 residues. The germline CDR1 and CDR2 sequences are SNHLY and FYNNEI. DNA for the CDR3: TGTGCCAGCAGTGGCCAGGGGGCCCAAGAGACCCAGTACTTC. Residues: CASSGQGAQETQYF.

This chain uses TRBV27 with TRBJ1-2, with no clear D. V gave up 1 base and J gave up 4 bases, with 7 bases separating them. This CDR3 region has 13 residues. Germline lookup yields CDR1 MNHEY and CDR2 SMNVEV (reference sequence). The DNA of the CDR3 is TGTGCCAGCAGTTTATTCCGCGGCTATGGCTACACCTTC. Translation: CASSLFRGYGYTF.

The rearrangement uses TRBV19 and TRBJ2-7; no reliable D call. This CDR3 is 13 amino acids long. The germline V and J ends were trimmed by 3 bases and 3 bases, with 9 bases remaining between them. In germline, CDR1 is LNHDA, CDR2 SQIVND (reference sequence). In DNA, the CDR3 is TGTGCCAGTAGTATGGCGGAGATCTACGAGCAGTACTTC. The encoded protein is CASSMAEIYEQYF.

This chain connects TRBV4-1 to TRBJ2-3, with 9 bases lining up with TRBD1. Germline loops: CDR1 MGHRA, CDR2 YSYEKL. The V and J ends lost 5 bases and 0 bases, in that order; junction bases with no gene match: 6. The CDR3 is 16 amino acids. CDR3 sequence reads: CASSGRDRVSTDTQYF. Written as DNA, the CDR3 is TGCGCCAGCAGCGGCCGGGACAGGGTTAGCACAGATACGCAGTATTTT.

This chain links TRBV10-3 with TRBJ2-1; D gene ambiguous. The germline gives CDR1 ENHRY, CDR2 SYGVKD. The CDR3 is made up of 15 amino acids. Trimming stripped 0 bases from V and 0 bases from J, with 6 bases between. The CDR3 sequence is CAISESGSSYNEQFF. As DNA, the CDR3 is TGTGCCATCAGTGAGTCAGGAAGCTCCTACAATGAGCAGTTCTTC.

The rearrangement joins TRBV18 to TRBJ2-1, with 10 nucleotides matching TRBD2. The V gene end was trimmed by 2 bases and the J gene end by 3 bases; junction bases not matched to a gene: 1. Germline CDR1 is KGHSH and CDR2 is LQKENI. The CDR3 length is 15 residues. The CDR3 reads CASSPGLADYNEQFF. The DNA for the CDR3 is TGTGCCAGCTCACCAGGACTAGCGGACTACAATGAGCAGTTCTTC.

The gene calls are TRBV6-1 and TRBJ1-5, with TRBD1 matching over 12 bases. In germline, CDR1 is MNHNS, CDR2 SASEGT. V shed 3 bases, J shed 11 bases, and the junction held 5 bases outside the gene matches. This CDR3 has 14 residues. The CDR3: CASSEGQGARSQHF. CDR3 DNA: TGTGCCAGCAGTGAGGGACAGGGGGCTAGGTCCCAGCATTTT.

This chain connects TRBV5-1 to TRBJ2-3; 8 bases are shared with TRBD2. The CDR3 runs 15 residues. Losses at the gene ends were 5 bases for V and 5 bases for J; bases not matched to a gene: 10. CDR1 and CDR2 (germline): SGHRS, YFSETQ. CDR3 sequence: CASRYQAGVRDTQYF. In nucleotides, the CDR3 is TGCGCCAGCAGGTATCAAGCGGGAGTTCGAGATACGCAGTATTTT.

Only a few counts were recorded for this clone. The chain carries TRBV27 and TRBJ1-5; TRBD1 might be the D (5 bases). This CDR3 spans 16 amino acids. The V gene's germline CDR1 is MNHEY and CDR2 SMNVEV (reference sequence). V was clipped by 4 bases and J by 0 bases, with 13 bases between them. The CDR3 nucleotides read TGTGCCAGCAGTTCGCGACAGACTGTTAGCAATCAGCCCCAGCATTTT. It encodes CASSSRQTVSNQPQHF.

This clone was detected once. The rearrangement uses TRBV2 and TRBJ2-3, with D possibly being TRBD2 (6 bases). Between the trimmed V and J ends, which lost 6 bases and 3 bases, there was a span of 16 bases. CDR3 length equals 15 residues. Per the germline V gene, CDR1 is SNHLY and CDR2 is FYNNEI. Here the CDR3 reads CASRLSGPETDTQYF. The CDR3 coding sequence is TGTGCCAGCAGACTCAGCGGGCCGGAGACAGATACGCAGTATTTT.

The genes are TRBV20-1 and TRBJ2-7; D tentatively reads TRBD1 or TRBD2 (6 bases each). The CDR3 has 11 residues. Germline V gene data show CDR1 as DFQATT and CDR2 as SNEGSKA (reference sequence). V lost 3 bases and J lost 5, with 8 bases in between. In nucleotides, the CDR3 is TGCAGTGCTAGTGGGGGGCACGAGCAGTACTTC. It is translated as CSASGGHEQYF.

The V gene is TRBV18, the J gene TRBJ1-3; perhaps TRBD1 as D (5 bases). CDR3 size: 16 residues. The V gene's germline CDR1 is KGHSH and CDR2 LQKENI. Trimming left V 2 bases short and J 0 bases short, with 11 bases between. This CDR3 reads CASSPGTSSSGNTIYF. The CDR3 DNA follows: TGTGCCAGCTCACCAGGGACGTCAAGCTCTGGAAACACCATATATTTT.

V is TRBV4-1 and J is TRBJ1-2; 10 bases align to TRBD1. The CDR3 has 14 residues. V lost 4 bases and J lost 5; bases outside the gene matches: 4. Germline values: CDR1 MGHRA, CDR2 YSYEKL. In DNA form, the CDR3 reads TGCGCCAGCAGCCTGGGACAGGGGCCATATGGCTACACCTTC. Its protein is CASSLGQGPYGYTF.

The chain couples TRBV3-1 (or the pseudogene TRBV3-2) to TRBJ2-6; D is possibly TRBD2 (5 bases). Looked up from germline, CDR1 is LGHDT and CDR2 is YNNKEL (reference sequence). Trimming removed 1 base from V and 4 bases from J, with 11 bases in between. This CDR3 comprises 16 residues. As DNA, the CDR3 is TGTGCCAGCAGCCAAGTATGGAGGATAGGGGCCAACGTCCTGACTTTC. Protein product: CASSQVWRIGANVLTF.

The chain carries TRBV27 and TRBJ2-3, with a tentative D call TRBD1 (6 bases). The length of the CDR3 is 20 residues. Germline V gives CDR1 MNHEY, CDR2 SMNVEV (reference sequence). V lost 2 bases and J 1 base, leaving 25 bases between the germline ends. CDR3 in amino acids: CASSLKSGTGPWGRTDTQYF. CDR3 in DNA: TGTGCCAGCAGTTTAAAGAGTGGAACGGGACCGTGGGGGCGCACAGATACGCAGTATTTT.

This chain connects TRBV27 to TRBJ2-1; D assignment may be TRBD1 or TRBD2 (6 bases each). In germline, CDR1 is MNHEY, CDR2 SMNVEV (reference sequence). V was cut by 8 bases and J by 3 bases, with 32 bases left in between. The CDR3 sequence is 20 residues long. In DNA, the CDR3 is TGTGCCAGCGGGGGTTGGACAGTCGTAGGAGTCGCGGGACTCTACAATGAGCAGTTCTTC. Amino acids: CASGGWTVVGVAGLYNEQFF.

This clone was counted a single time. DNA of the CDR3: TGTGCCAGCTCGGGCCCAGAGCTGGAGACCCAGTACTTC. Translation gives CASSGPELETQYF. The V gene is TRBV9, the J gene TRBJ2-5; D ambiguous. The CDR3 spans 13 residues. Germline CDR1 SGDLS, CDR2 YYNGEE. V gave up 7 bases and J gave up 5 bases, with 15 bases separating them.

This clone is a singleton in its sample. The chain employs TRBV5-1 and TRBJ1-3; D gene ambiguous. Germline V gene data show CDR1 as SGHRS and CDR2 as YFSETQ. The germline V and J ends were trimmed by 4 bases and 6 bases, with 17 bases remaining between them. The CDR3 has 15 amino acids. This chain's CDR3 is CASSTPDPELNTIYF. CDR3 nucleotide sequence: TGCGCCAGCAGCACCCCGGACCCTGAGCTAAACACCATATATTTT.

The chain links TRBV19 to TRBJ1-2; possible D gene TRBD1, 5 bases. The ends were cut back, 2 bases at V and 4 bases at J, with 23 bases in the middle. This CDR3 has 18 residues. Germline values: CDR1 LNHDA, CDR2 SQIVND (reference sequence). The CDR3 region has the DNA TGTGCCAGTAGTATACTTGCAGGGAACACAGATTACAGCTATGGCTACACCTTC. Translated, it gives CASSILAGNTDYSYGYTF.

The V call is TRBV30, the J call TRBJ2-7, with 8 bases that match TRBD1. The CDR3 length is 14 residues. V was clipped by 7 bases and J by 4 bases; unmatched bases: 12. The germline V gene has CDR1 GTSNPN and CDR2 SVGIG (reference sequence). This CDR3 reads CAYGQGRRGYEQYF. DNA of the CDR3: TGTGCCTATGGACAGGGAAGGCGAGGATACGAGCAGTACTTC.

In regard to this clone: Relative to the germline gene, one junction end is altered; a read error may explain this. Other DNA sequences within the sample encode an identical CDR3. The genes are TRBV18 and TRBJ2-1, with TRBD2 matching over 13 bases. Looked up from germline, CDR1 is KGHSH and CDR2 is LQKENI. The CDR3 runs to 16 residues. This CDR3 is CASSPPRTSGSSEQFF. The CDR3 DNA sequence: TGTGCCAGCTCGCCACCGAGGACTAGCGGGAGCAGTGAGCAGTTCTTC.

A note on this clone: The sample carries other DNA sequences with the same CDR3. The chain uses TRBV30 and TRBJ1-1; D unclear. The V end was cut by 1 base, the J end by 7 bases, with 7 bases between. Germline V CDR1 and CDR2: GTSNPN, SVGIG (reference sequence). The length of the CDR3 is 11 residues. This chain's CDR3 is CAWSGESEAFF. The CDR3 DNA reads TGTGCCTGGAGTGGGGAGAGTGAAGCTTTCTTT.

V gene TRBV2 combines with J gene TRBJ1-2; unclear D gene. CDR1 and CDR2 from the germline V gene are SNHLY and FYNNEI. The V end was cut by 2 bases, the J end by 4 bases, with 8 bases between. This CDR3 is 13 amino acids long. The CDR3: CASSEPPVYGYTF. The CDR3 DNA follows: TGTGCCAGCAGTGAACCCCCAGTCTATGGCTACACCTTC.

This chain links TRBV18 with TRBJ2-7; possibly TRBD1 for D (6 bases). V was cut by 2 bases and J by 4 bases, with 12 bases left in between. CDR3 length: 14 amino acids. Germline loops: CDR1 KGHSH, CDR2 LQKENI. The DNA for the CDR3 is TGTGCCAGCTCACCATATCGGACAGAGTACGAGCAGTACTTC. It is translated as CASSPYRTEYEQYF.